This T cell receptor (beta chain) was recovered during a study of Tregs in tolerant kidney transplant recipients. Study summary: Related graft donors supplied nonmyeloablative bone marrow transplants, and mixed chimerism was transient.

The table came from immunoSEQ multiplex PCR; TCRdb's copy has only in-frame clones and leaves some out. Of about 110,000 clones listed, around 87% are singletons. This CDR3 contains 16 residues. Germline CDR1 SGHRS, CDR2 YFSETQ. The germline V and J ends were trimmed by 0 bases and 4 bases, with 15 bases remaining between them. To note about this clone: What it recognizes is unknown.

Study results and caveats: Validation in larger populations is needed because few patients were studied.

The rearrangement joins TRBV5-1 to TRBJ2-3; a possible D gene is TRBD2 (6 bases). This receptor was obtained from a human donor who received a combined kidney and bone marrow transplant. The sequences come from CD4+ T cells from blood, collected before the transplant. For the CDR3, the DNA is TGCGCCAGCAGCTTGGCCCTGGAGGGCGGTGCAGATACGCAGTATTTT. Protein: CASSLALEGGADTQYF.